The 20 T cell receptor beta chains in this list originate from one sample, sequenced in a study of T cell responses to AZD1222 COVID-19 vaccine (dated by TCRdb to about 2021). The receptor library was made with the immunoSEQ multiplex PCR assay. Here the immuneACCESS table is served through TCRdb, limited to in-frame sequences with V and J called. Missing clones are a known gap in these copies; in checked studies unresolved V genes cover under half, and the rest lacks a known reason. The sample data list 150,000 to 200,000 clones, and 90% to 95% of these were observed just once. Together, the top ten hold just over 5% of the sample. Read against the paper, the sample's time point label means: about 28 days (+/-7) after the second vaccine dose. The material was peripheral blood, obtained 28 days after the second AZD1222 dose. Receptor source: an adult who received the AZD1222 COVID-19 vaccine.

On this clone: A junction end diverges from the germline sequence, so it may reflect a read error. For the CDR3, the DNA is TGCGCCAGCAGCTTGAGTAGTAGCAGTCCGAACGCCGGGGAGCTGTTTTTT. This encodes CASSLSSSSPNAGELFF. The chain employs TRBV5-1 and TRBJ2-2, with D unresolved. This CDR3 comprises 17 residues. CDR1 is SGHRS, CDR2 YFSETQ, per germline.

The V gene is TRBV5-1, the J gene TRBJ1-2; tentative D call: TRBD1 (5 bases). V lost 1 base and J lost 7, with 14 bases in between. Germline assignment: CDR1 SGHRS and CDR2 YFSETQ. The CDR3 extends over 14 amino acids. The CDR3: CASSLSGNSGGYTF. For the CDR3, the DNA is TGCGCCAGCAGCTTGTCAGGGAATTCTGGTGGCTACACCTTC.

The CDR3 spells CASSLSGPEAFF. CDR3 DNA: TGTGCCAGCAGTTTATCGGGGCCTGAAGCTTTCTTT. The V gene is TRBV27, the J gene TRBJ1-1; possible D gene TRBD1, 5 bases. This CDR3 has 12 amino acids. The V gene's germline CDR1 is MNHEY and CDR2 SMNVEV (reference sequence). The V end lost 0 bases, the J end lost 6 bases, and 5 bases lay between the germline ends.

This clone was recorded once. CDR3 in DNA: TGTGCCAGCAGTTTATATGCGGGGGCTCCCTATGGCTACACCTTC. It yields the protein CASSLYAGAPYGYTF. The chain carries TRBV27 and TRBJ1-2; D possibly corresponds to TRBD1 (6 bases). The CDR3 totals 15 residues. Per the germline V gene, CDR1 is MNHEY and CDR2 is SMNVEV (reference sequence). Trimming took 1 base from V and 4 from J, leaving 13 bases between them.

This chain joins TRBV5-8 and TRBJ1-4, with D unresolved. The CDR3 is 15 amino acids. Germline V gene sequence: CDR1 SGHTS, CDR2 YDEGEE. Trimming took off 1 base at V and 0 bases at J, with 7 bases between the two ends. The CDR3 region is CASSLYGATNEKLFF. Here the CDR3 DNA reads TGTGCCAGCAGCTTGTACGGAGCAACTAATGAAAAACTGTTTTTT. Full variable domain (outside the CDR3, taken from reference TRBV5-8 and TRBJ1-4): EAGVTQSPTHLIKTRGQQATLRCSPISGHTSVYWYQQALGLGLQFLLWYDEGEERNRGNFPPRFSGRQFPNYSSELNVNALELEDSALYLCASSLYGATNEKLFFGSGTQLSVL.

The chain joins TRBV6-2 or TRBV6-3 to TRBJ2-7; tentative D call: TRBD2 (7 bases). Trimming took 6 bases from V and 6 from J, leaving 15 bases between them. The CDR3 totals 13 residues. The V gene's germline CDR1 is MNHEY and CDR2 SVGEGT. The CDR3 is CASSWGGPAEQYF. The CDR3 bases are TGTGCCAGCAGCTGGGGGGGGCCGGCCGAGCAGTACTTC.

The rearrangement uses TRBV6-5 and TRBJ1-1; possibly TRBD1 for D (6 bases). The CDR3 length is 13 residues. V was cut by 0 bases and J by 4 bases, with 6 bases left in between. In germline, CDR1 is MNHEY, CDR2 SVGAGI. The CDR3 protein is CASSYSTGTEAFF. CDR3 sequence (DNA): TGTGCCAGCAGTTACTCGACAGGCACTGAAGCTTTCTTT.

The V call is TRBV9, the J call TRBJ2-1; 7 nucleotides agree with TRBD1. The CDR3 is made up of 15 amino acids. Germline V gives CDR1 SGDLS, CDR2 YYNGEE. V lost 4 bases to trimming and J lost 4 bases; unmatched junction nucleotides: 8. The CDR3 DNA reads as TGTGCCAGCAGCCTAGGGGGCTTGGGGTACAATGAGCAGTTCTTC. Protein sequence: CASSLGGLGYNEQFF.

The chain uses TRBV6-5 and TRBJ2-1; 9 positions agree with TRBD2. CDR1 is MNHEY, CDR2 SVGAGI, per germline. With V trimmed by 3 bases and J by 6 bases, 0 bases remained unmatched. CDR3 length: 13 residues. CDR3 sequence (DNA): TGTGCCAGCAGTTATAGCGGGAGCAATGAGCAGTTCTTC. Its protein product is CASSYSGSNEQFF.

The V and J genes are TRBV11-2 and TRBJ2-7; 7 bases agree with TRBD1. With V trimmed by 1 base and J by 6 bases, 6 bases remained unmatched. The V gene's germline CDR1 is SGHAT and CDR2 FQNNGV. The CDR3 has 14 amino acids. This chain's CDR3 is CASSLVARGSEQYF. The DNA for the CDR3 is TGTGCCAGCAGCTTAGTTGCCAGGGGGTCCGAGCAGTACTTC.

The chain has TRBV4-1 and TRBJ2-7; D not resolved. V dropped 1 base and J dropped 1 base, with 11 bases sitting between them. Germline assignment: CDR1 MGHRA and CDR2 YSYEKL. CDR3 length: 15 residues. DNA of the CDR3: TGCGCCAGCAGCCAAGGGAGACACGGGTCCTACGAGCAGTACTTC. Residues: CASSQGRHGSYEQYF.

The CDR3 bases are TGTGCCAGCAGCTTGAGGCGTGAGCAGTTCTTC. Translating gives CASSLRREQFF. This sequence joins TRBV5-8 and TRBJ2-1; D is unclear. There are 11 residues in the CDR3. The ends were cut back, 1 base at V and 9 bases at J, with 5 bases in the middle. CDR1 SGHTS and CDR2 YDEGEE come from the germline V gene.

This sequence joins TRBV30 and TRBJ1-5, with 7 bases matching TRBD1. CDR3 length: 14 residues. CDR1 and CDR2 (germline): GTSNPN, SVGIG (reference sequence). V trimming: 5 bases; J trimming: 4 bases; junction bases outside the gene matches: 8. The CDR3 spells CAWPTGEENQPQHF. The DNA of the CDR3 is TGTGCCTGGCCAACAGGGGAAGAGAATCAGCCCCAGCATTTT.

The chain links TRBV19 to TRBJ2-5; weak D call: TRBD1 (5 bases). CDR3 length: 16 amino acids. V lost 3 bases, J lost 4 bases, and 18 bases lay in between. Germline CDR1 and CDR2: LNHDA and SQIVND (reference sequence). The CDR3 reads CASSIGSRAQGETQYF. CDR3 sequence (DNA): TGTGCCAGTAGTATTGGCTCCAGGGCGCAGGGAGAGACCCAGTACTTC.

The chain employs TRBV5-1 and TRBJ2-1; 8 bases agree with TRBD2. The CDR3 totals 17 residues. From germline, CDR1 is SGHRS and CDR2 YFSETQ. The trim removed 6 bases at V and 3 bases at J, leaving 14 bases unmatched. CDR3 sequence (DNA): TGCGCCAGCAAATCCCCGAGCGGGAGAGTATTCTACAATGAGCAGTTCTTC. It yields the protein CASKSPSGRVFYNEQFF.

The chain employs TRBV14 and TRBJ2-7; D remains unclear. V lost 1 base, J lost 3 bases, and 10 bases lay in between. Germline CDR1 is SGHDN and CDR2 is FVKESK. The CDR3 totals 14 residues. Here the CDR3 DNA reads TGTGCCAGCAGCCAAGTCAAATCCCACTACGAGCAGTACTTC. As protein: CASSQVKSHYEQYF.

This chain joins TRBV9 and TRBJ2-6, with D possibly called TRBD1 or TRBD2 (6 bases each). The CDR3 runs 18 residues. CDR1 and CDR2 (germline): SGDLS, YYNGEE. Trimming cost V 2 bases and J 2 bases, with 17 bases left between them. The CDR3 sequence: CASSVLGGLTAGANVLTF. Written as DNA, the CDR3 is TGTGCCAGCAGCGTTTTAGGGGGGCTAACGGCTGGGGCCAACGTCCTGACTTTC.

The chain combines TRBV9 with TRBJ1-2; possible D gene TRBD1, 5 bases. This CDR3 has 13 amino acids. Trimming took off 4 bases at V and 8 bases at J, with 15 bases between the two ends. Germline V CDR1 and CDR2: SGDLS, YYNGEE. The CDR3 spells CASSPGHLGGYTF. DNA for the CDR3: TGTGCCAGCAGCCCCGGACACCTCGGAGGCTACACCTTC.

V and J are TRBV7-2 and TRBJ2-7; 7 bases fit TRBD2. The CDR3 loop spans 14 amino acids. The ends lost 3 bases at V and 6 bases at J; junction bases unmatched: 8. CDR1 SGHTA and CDR2 FQGNSA come from the germline V gene. The DNA for the CDR3 is TGTGCCAGCAGCTTGGGAGGGAGGGGCCTCGAGCAGTACTTC. Protein sequence: CASSLGGRGLEQYF.

This chain joins TRBV10-3 and TRBJ1-2; D not resolved. Germline lookup yields CDR1 ENHRY and CDR2 SYGVKD. Trimming left V 6 bases short and J 0 bases short, with 11 bases between. The CDR3 runs to 14 residues. The DNA for the CDR3 is TGTGCCATCAGACCAGGAGCTGCTAACTATGGCTACACCTTC. As protein: CAIRPGAANYGYTF.